This TCR beta chain was captured in a study of blood T cells in healthy people across ages. Study-wide results and caveats: Relative to aged donors, long-lived donors carried more naive CD4+ cells and displayed higher diversity.

CDR1 and CDR2 (germline): MDHEN, SYDVKM. The CDR3 length is 13 residues. Trimming stripped 6 bases from V and 8 bases from J, with 13 bases between. A J-beta primer mix and a sample-barcoded 5' primer were used in a second PCR of roughly 7 to 12 cycles. One entry per CDR3 protein, called by TCRdb with MiXCR from the 5' RACE reads. The data contain 700,000 or so distinct CDR3 sequences, 40% to 45% of them singletons. On this clonotype: The antigen remains undetermined.

The sequencing sample was made of blood. The TCR comes from a man older than 75 in good health. The rearrangement links TRBV28 to TRBJ1-4, with D possibly matching TRBD1 (6 bases). The CDR3 here is CASSQGGTEKLFF. The CDR3 coding sequence is TGTGCCAGCAGCCAGGGAGGGACAGAAAAACTGTTTTTT.